This is a list of T cell receptor beta chains from one sample in a study of a mutant IDH1 vaccine in newly diagnosed glioma. These TCRs' antigens remain unknown. This table comes from immunoSEQ multiplex PCR, and its TCRdb copy is limited to in-frame clones, with some not included. The repertoire holds around 120,000 clones, with about 82% as singletons. This specimen consisted of PBMCs, obtained from a glioma patient whose treatment included an IDH1 peptide vaccine. The source is a man aged 35 to 55 with glioma. Both conserved end residues are part of each CDR3. Fields, in order: D gene, clone size, V gene, J gene, CDR3 protein, CDR3 DNA. A D gene is named only where the DNA matches it firmly. The size of a clone is reported for some rows only, either as once, few or many, or as a class for expanded clones.

d_call: .; clone_size: .; v_call: TRBV6-5; j_call: TRBJ2-3; cdr3_aa: CASSLHPLAPDTQYF; cdr3_nt: TGTGCCAGCAGTTTACACCCCTTGGCCCCAGATACGCAGTATTTT
d_call: .; clone_size: few; v_call: TRBV4-3; j_call: TRBJ2-5; cdr3_aa: CASSQVWAAEETQYF; cdr3_nt: TGCGCCAGCAGCCAAGTTTGGGCAGCCGAAGAGACCCAGTACTTC
d_call: .; clone_size: .; v_call: TRBV5-5; j_call: TRBJ1-1; cdr3_aa: CASSLVGGAFF; cdr3_nt: TGTGCCAGCAGCTTGGTGGGCGGAGCTTTCTTT
d_call: .; clone_size: .; v_call: TRBV19; j_call: TRBJ2-7; cdr3_aa: CATAYRGGYEQYF; cdr3_nt: TGTGCCACCGCATACAGGGGGGGCTACGAGCAGTACTTC
d_call: TRBD1; clone_size: .; v_call: TRBV7-9; j_call: TRBJ2-5; cdr3_aa: CASSSGQGAWETQYF; cdr3_nt: TGTGCCAGCAGCTCGGGACAGGGGGCGTGGGAGACCCAGTACTTC
d_call: .; clone_size: .; v_call: TRBV6-1; j_call: TRBJ1-5; cdr3_aa: CASSEARSNQPQHF; cdr3_nt: TGTGCCAGCAGTGAAGCGCGGAGCAATCAGCCCCAGCATTTT
d_call: .; clone_size: .; v_call: TRBV9; j_call: TRBJ2-5; cdr3_aa: CASSVDPGMGETQYF; cdr3_nt: TGTGCCAGCAGCGTAGATCCAGGGATGGGGGAGACCCAGTACTTC
d_call: .; clone_size: .; v_call: TRBV5-4; j_call: TRBJ2-3; cdr3_aa: CASSLAPLAATDTQYF; cdr3_nt: TGTGCCAGCAGCTTGGCCCCACTGGCGGCCACAGATACGCAGTATTTT
d_call: TRBD1; clone_size: .; v_call: TRBV5-4; j_call: TRBJ1-2; cdr3_aa: CASSLGTGVIYGYTF; cdr3_nt: TGTGCCAGCAGCTTGGGGACAGGGGTCATCTATGGCTACACCTTC
d_call: .; clone_size: .; v_call: TRBV4-1; j_call: TRBJ1-2; cdr3_aa: CASSQADGTARGGYTF; cdr3_nt: TGCGCCAGCAGCCAAGCTGATGGGACGGCCAGGGGAGGCTACACCTTC
d_call: .; clone_size: .; v_call: TRBV11-2; j_call: TRBJ1-1; cdr3_aa: CASSFGVMPEAFF; cdr3_nt: TGTGCCAGCAGCTTCGGGGTCATGCCTGAAGCTTTCTTT
d_call: TRBD2; clone_size: .; v_call: TRBV4-3; j_call: TRBJ2-2; cdr3_aa: CASSQVPSGSAGELFF; cdr3_nt: TGCGCCAGCAGCCAAGTTCCTAGCGGGAGTGCCGGGGAGCTGTTTTTT
d_call: .; clone_size: .; v_call: TRBV21-1; j_call: TRBJ2-7; cdr3_aa: CASSKRTQEPYEQYF; cdr3_nt: TGTGCCAGCAGCAAAAGAACACAGGAGCCCTACGAGCAGTACTTC
d_call: .; clone_size: few; v_call: TRBV30; j_call: TRBJ1-6; cdr3_aa: CAWSGGLDNSPLHF; cdr3_nt: TGTGCCTGGAGTGGGGGTCTCGATAATTCACCCCTCCACTTT
d_call: TRBD1; clone_size: once; v_call: TRBV5-4; j_call: TRBJ2-5; cdr3_aa: CASSSRDSYQETQYF; cdr3_nt: TGTGCCAGCAGCTCCCGGGACAGCTACCAAGAGACCCAGTACTTC
d_call: TRBD1; clone_size: .; v_call: TRBV25-1; j_call: TRBJ2-7; cdr3_aa: CASGTGYNYEQYF; cdr3_nt: TGTGCCAGCGGGACAGGGTACAACTACGAGCAGTACTTC
d_call: .; clone_size: .; v_call: TRBV30; j_call: TRBJ1-2; cdr3_aa: CAWSLSSGYGYTF; cdr3_nt: TGTGCCTGGAGCCTCTCTAGCGGCTATGGCTACACCTTC
d_call: .; clone_size: .; v_call: TRBV27; j_call: TRBJ1-2; cdr3_aa: CASSPPGAHNYGYTF; cdr3_nt: TGTGCCAGCAGTCCGCCGGGGGCCCATAACTATGGCTACACCTTC
d_call: .; clone_size: .; v_call: TRBV5-1; j_call: TRBJ2-3; cdr3_aa: CASSLNAGRTDTQYF; cdr3_nt: TGCGCCAGCAGCTTGAACGCGGGCCGCACAGATACGCAGTATTTT
d_call: .; clone_size: .; v_call: TRBV2; j_call: TRBJ2-7; cdr3_aa: CASSEGEQYF; cdr3_nt: TGTGCCAGCAGTGAAGGCGAGCAGTACTTC
d_call: .; clone_size: .; v_call: TRBV7-2; j_call: TRBJ2-3; cdr3_aa: CASSPKGWDTQYF; cdr3_nt: TGTGCCAGCAGCCCAAAGGGCTGGGATACGCAGTATTTT
d_call: TRBD1; clone_size: few; v_call: TRBV29-1; j_call: TRBJ1-5; cdr3_aa: CSVGTGTHQPQHF; cdr3_nt: TGCAGCGTGGGGACAGGGACCCATCAGCCCCAGCATTTT
d_call: TRBD1; clone_size: .; v_call: TRBV5-6; j_call: TRBJ1-3; cdr3_aa: CASSSTGGGNTIYF; cdr3_nt: TGTGCCAGCAGCTCTACAGGGGGAGGAAACACCATATATTTT
d_call: .; clone_size: few; v_call: TRBV29-1; j_call: TRBJ2-2; cdr3_aa: CSVEIRVTGELFF; cdr3_nt: TGCAGCGTTGAAATTAGAGTTACCGGGGAGCTGTTTTTT
d_call: .; clone_size: .; v_call: TRBV19; j_call: TRBJ1-1; cdr3_aa: CASSIGGSRTEAFF; cdr3_nt: TGTGCCAGTAGTATTGGGGGTTCTAGGACTGAAGCTTTCTTT
d_call: TRBD1; clone_size: .; v_call: TRBV5-1; j_call: TRBJ1-2; cdr3_aa: CASSPGTGANYGYTF; cdr3_nt: TGCGCCAGCAGCCCGGGGACAGGAGCTAACTATGGCTACACCTTC
d_call: TRBD1; clone_size: .; v_call: TRBV30; j_call: TRBJ2-3; cdr3_aa: CAWRLGQGFTDTQYF; cdr3_nt: TGTGCCTGGAGACTCGGACAGGGCTTCACAGATACGCAGTATTTT
d_call: .; clone_size: .; v_call: TRBV27; j_call: TRBJ1-5; cdr3_aa: CASSLDRGPNQPQHF; cdr3_nt: TGTGCCAGCAGTTTGGACAGAGGTCCTAATCAGCCCCAGCATTTT
d_call: .; clone_size: .; v_call: TRBV7-7; j_call: TRBJ2-2; cdr3_aa: CASSPRTANTGELFF; cdr3_nt: TGTGCTAGCAGCCCCCGGACGGCGAACACCGGGGAGCTGTTTTTT